This T cell receptor (beta chain) was identified in a study of cytomegalovirus exposure and HLA in healthy donors (dated by TCRdb to about 2017). Broadly, across the study: According to an earlier analysis of several hundred of the donors, about 179 million T cells yielded roughly 110 million unique TCR beta sequences and around 280 Gb of sequence data. All discovery cohort repertoires had been generated using a single sequencing platform. A later genetic analysis used genome-wide SNP genotypes for 398 of the 666 donors, treating that subset as a discovery cohort. Because of strong linkage in the cohort, roughly five DR-DQ haplotypes were treated as single units for association and clustering. About 330 gigabases of sequencing data and around 80 million unique TCR sequences made up an early release that covered 640 HLA-typed donors. Both class I and class II loci were covered by HLA typing, at four-digit resolution. The study aimed to test whether cataloging public T cell receptors could reveal signatures of past pathogen exposure. The number of typed donors differed by locus: roughly 620-640 for A, B, C, DRB1 and DQB1; approximately 520 for DQA1; 600 to 610 for DPA1; and approximately 450 for DPB1. The genetic ancestry cluster associated with self-reported Caucasian donors included about four fifths of the roughly 390 genotyped donors. Along with the approximately 700-subject first cohort, a separate validation cohort of over 90 different subjects was used. Rather than drawing on any new phenotypic data, the later analysis identified candidate immune exposures from TCR beta sequences and the way those sequences occurred across donors. Donor age, sex, ethnicity and CMV serostatus were compiled together with the repertoire data. To predict cytomegalovirus infection status, the study combined high-throughput TCR immunosequencing, statistical association of individual TCRs with disease status, and machine learning. A later analysis re-analyzed previously published TCR beta repertoires from 666 donors and added high-resolution HLA genotyping to study TCR occurrence patterns. The study used immunosequencing to profile the T cell repertoires of 666 subjects and linked those repertoires to cytomegalovirus serostatus. To decide whether each TCR beta V gene segment behaved as functional or pseudogenic, an earlier analysis of some 570 of the donors relied on high-throughput TCR beta sequencing. Among 398 genotyped donors of the cohort, an average of about 240,000 unique TCR beta nucleotide sequences was sequenced per donor, of which about 19% were non-productive. What the work shows at the level of the full study, not this receptor alone: A later analysis found that HLA-associated TCR beta chains were more clonally expanded and had lower generation probabilities than equally common non-associated chains. The authors suggested that the approach could potentially be generalized to other disease states and immunological phenotypes. The study listed 150 to 200 TCR beta chains as associated with cytomegalovirus. A further reported finding was that TCR beta sequences accurately predicted the HLA-A and HLA-B alleles for most subjects in the first cohort. When HLA alleles, especially DR and DQ, strongly co-occurred, TCR associations were difficult to assign to individual alleles. An earlier analysis of approximately 540 of the donors showed that most TCR beta V segments appeared in productive rearrangements either about 90% or about 30% of the time, which broadly matched IMGT annotations. In vitro tests confirmed that a few of the cytomegalovirus-associated TCR beta chains recognize cytomegalovirus antigens. A later genetic analysis reported fewer N-insertions in productive TCRs among donors in an Asian-associated ancestry cluster than the roughly 720-donor mean. In a later analysis, the rate of TCR association differed among HLA loci, with DRB1 alleles having the most associated TCRs and HLA-C alleles having the fewest. V-gene and J-gene trimming of TCR beta chains was associated with a missense DCLRE1C variant in a later genetic analysis, and the association was replicated in an independent cohort. In a later analysis, most CMV-associated TCR beta chains were found to appear HLA-restricted, with HLA associations seemingly driven largely by CMV exposure. The sequencing pipeline was judged likely to have produced a cluster of highly shared sequence variants as a technical artifact. In this cohort, only TCR beta chains were sequenced, and detectable features were limited by the absence of alpha or paired-chain data. Because HLA typing was missing for some donors at each locus, association tests included only the typed subset. Some IMGT-functional V segments, including TRBV6-2 and TRBV6-3, could not be told apart with the 87-base-pair reads, so those segments were excluded. Correlated functional status among segregating V segments might reflect linkage disequilibrium, but an unknown experimental factor could not be ruled out. Approximately 18 rarely observed V segments, including chromosome 9 orphons, were excluded from the earlier analysis of almost 600 of the donors because counts were too low. The classifier was reported to diagnose cytomegalovirus status with high specificity and sensitivity in both the original cohort and the validation cohort. A later analysis associated 15,000 to 20,000 TCR beta sequences with specific HLA alleles at a false discovery rate of 0.05. Sequencing depth was assumed to be roughly uniform across donors in the presence/absence analyses, though that assumption may not hold. CMV serostatus was the only immune exposure information available for the cohort. Most TCR sequences were seen in very few donors, while some public TCRs were found in many individuals. In a later analysis, several top co-occurrence clusters were reported to appear linked to parvovirus B19, influenza, CMV and Epstein-Barr virus.

The cohort was made up of approximately 670 healthy bone marrow donors. Cohort members were all nominally healthy when sampled, although unrecorded immune exposures were likely present. The donor was CMV seronegative and was included in the group of over 300 seronegative cohort members. Each donor provided a peripheral blood sample, and peripheral blood mononuclear cells were used for TCR beta sequencing. Genomic DNA was extracted from the blood cell samples with the Qiagen DNeasy Blood Extraction Kit. The method was the immunoSEQ multiplex PCR assay. For the multiplex PCR, a mixture combining 60 forward primers for TCR Vbeta segments and 13 reverse primers for TCR Jbeta segments was used. Amplification of the CDR3 region of rearranged TCR beta genes was performed with a multiplex PCR assay on genomic DNA. The Illumina HiSeq System was used to sequence the amplified TCR beta libraries as 87-base-pair reads. The authors' pipeline ran thus. In a later analysis, some 80 million unique TCR beta chains were counted across the 690 or so repertoires, and around 10 million of these chains were shared by at least two donors. A nearest-neighbor algorithm error-corrected the raw reads and collapsed the reads into unique sequences, merging closely related sequences to remove PCR and sequencing errors. Alignment of CDR3 sequences to IMGT reference sequences was used to assign V, D and J gene segments. For a sequence to be retained, at least a six-nucleotide match to both a V gene segment and a J gene segment was required. Rearrangements were called productive when the CDR3 lacked stop codons and stayed in frame with V and J; all others were non-productive. Following IMGT convention, CDR3 was defined as the stretch from the second conserved V-encoded cysteine to the conserved J-encoded phenylalanine. Sequences without an unambiguous match to a single V gene segment were excluded from the earlier analysis of about 600 of the donors. An earlier analysis of roughly 590 of the donors called V segments functional above 56.7% productive rearrangements and segregating when the between-donor standard deviation exceeded 5%. A statistical classification framework was built to diagnose cytomegalovirus status from the catalog of TCR beta chain sequences. A later analysis assigned V and J genes by comparing TCR nucleotide sequences with IMGT/GENE-DB human TR gene sequences. Using the TCRdist pipeline, a later analysis assigned CDR3 sequences along with most-parsimonious VDJ recombination scenarios. A later analysis defined each TCR beta chain by its CDR3 amino acid sequence plus V-gene family, and excluded reads lacking a unique V-gene family. As a way to deal with suspected cross-contamination and a sequencing artifact, a later analysis dropped roughly 620 nucleotide sequences that were highly shared and had low generation probability. For each public chain, a later analysis derived a clonal expansion index from normalized ranks of inferred template counts within each repertoire. In a later analysis, generation probabilities were computed using a VDJ recombination model fitted to out-of-frame rearrangements, and the results were checked against IGoR. Hypergeometric tests were used in a later analysis to score TCR-TCR, TCR-HLA and TCR-CMV co-occurrence, with a repertoire-size bias correction applied to the TCR pairs. To estimate false discovery rates, a later analysis permuted the HLA or CMV assignments 20 times. In a later analysis, co-occurring TCRs were grouped with DBSCAN, and TCRdist sequence similarity was added when clustering was performed within HLA-allele-positive subsets. Repertoires with fewer than 30,000 or more than 120,000 public chains were left out of co-occurrence clustering, as were a handful of repertoires with anomalous nucleotide sharing. Drawn from immuneACCESS, this table holds only the in-frame rearrangements with V and J called that TCRdb kept. Clones are partly lost; checked studies trace under half to an unresolved V gene and leave the rest unexplained. V and J calls and clone size are those listed in that table; D and trimming were worked out from the DNA. The sample table shows about 130,000 clones, and about 80% are seen once. The top ten hold 3% to 4% of the sample.

The junction shows trimming of 2 bases on V and 0 bases on J, plus 8 bases between the germline ends. CDR1 and CDR2 (KGHSH, LQKENI) derive from the germline V gene. The CDR3 spans 15 residues, from the cysteine through the phenylalanine. Only the CDR3 portion is preserved as DNA: 45 bases, with reading frame beginning at the first base. As regards this clone: It has no known antigen specificity. It has no much larger one-base neighbor in the sample; base qualities were not kept.

Specimen: PBMCs. The clonotype was recovered from a woman between 40 and 50 years old in good health and CMV-seronegative. In this chain, TRBV18 is recombined with TRBJ1-5; TRBD1 is a weak D gene call, 5 bases matching. The CDR3 has the sequence CASSPSGNSNQPQHF. DNA sequence: TGTGCCAGCTCACCATCAGGGAATAGCAATCAGCCCCAGCATTTT.